Below are 7 T cell receptor beta chains sequenced from a single sample in a study of Graves' ophthalmopathy and Graves' hyperthyroidism. RNA transcripts were the source from which TCR beta CDR3 regions were amplified. HTBI primers primed a first-round RT-PCR, and a second-round multiplex PCR followed. TCRdb analysed the multiplex PCR reads with MiXCR anew, one entry per CDR3 protein. This sample has around 670,000 distinct CDR3 sequences, with roughly two fifths found just once. Sample: peripheral blood. These receptors came from an adult man with Graves' ophthalmopathy.

The rearrangement joins TRBV24-1 to TRBJ2-7; 8 positions match TRBD1. With V trimmed by 9 bases and J by 8 bases, 11 bases remained unmatched. Germline loops: CDR1 KGHDR, CDR2 SFDVKD. This CDR3 has 13 amino acids. This CDR3 is CATRGQDLVQQYF. The CDR3 bases are TGTGCCACCCGGGGACAGGACCTCGTACAGCAGTACTTC.

The CDR3: CSAPRGRVEQYF. CDR3 in DNA: TGCAGTGCCCCCCGGGGCAGGGTCGAGCAGTACTTC. This chain connects TRBV20-1 to TRBJ2-7, with D possibly called TRBD1 or TRBD2 (5 bases each). The CDR3 has 12 residues. V lost 6 bases to trimming and J lost 6 bases, with 15 bases between them. Germline loops: CDR1 DFQATT, CDR2 SNEGSKA (reference sequence).

This chain links TRBV29-1 with TRBJ2-3, with a tentative D call TRBD1 (6 bases). V gave up 0 bases and J gave up 4 bases, with 11 bases separating them. This CDR3 contains 14 residues. CDR1 is SQVTM, CDR2 ANQGSEA, per germline. The CDR3 loop is CSVEDTGLADTQYF. Written as DNA, the CDR3 is TGCAGCGTTGAAGATACAGGGCTGGCAGATACGCAGTATTTT.

The sample holds a few counts of this clonotype. The V call is TRBV20-1, the J call TRBJ1-5; no clear D gene. V was clipped by 0 bases and J by 4 bases, with 7 bases between them. This CDR3 is 13 amino acids long. Germline loops: CDR1 DFQATT, CDR2 SNEGSKA (reference sequence). This chain's CDR3 is CSARDQVNQPQHF. The CDR3, as DNA: TGCAGTGCTAGAGATCAGGTTAATCAGCCCCAGCATTTT.

The chain recombines TRBV20-1 with TRBJ2-2; 11 nucleotides line up with TRBD2. The germline V gene encodes CDR1 DFQATT and CDR2 SNEGSKA (reference sequence). The ends lost 6 bases at V and 3 bases at J; junction bases unmatched: 6. The CDR3 loop spans 15 amino acids. The CDR3 nucleotides read TGCAGTGCCAGAATTAGCGGGAGGGACACCGGGGAGCTGTTTTTT. Its protein is CSARISGRDTGELFF.

This clonotype appeared a few times. The chain recombines TRBV5-6 with TRBJ1-1; D unresolved. The V gene lost 0 bases and the J gene lost 4 bases, with 7 bases spanning the gap. Germline V gene sequence: CDR1 SGHDT, CDR2 YYEEEE. This CDR3 region has 13 residues. CDR3 sequence reads: CASSLDATTEAFF. The CDR3, as DNA: TGTGCCAGCAGCTTGGACGCGACCACTGAAGCTTTCTTT.

The chain joins TRBV25-1 to TRBJ1-6; D is possibly TRBD1 (5 bases). Germline V gives CDR1 MGHDK, CDR2 SYGVNS. CDR3 length: 15 amino acids. Trimming left V 4 bases short and J 7 bases short, with 14 bases between. CDR3 nucleotide sequence: TGTGCCAGCAGTGGGACCGGGGGTGACAATTCACCCCTCCACTTT. Translation gives CASSGTGGDNSPLHF.